This T cell receptor (beta chain) was recorded in a study of graft-versus-host responses after intestinal transplantation. Study information: Recipients were given multivisceral, liver-intestinal, or isolated intestinal transplants. Findings and limits, study-wide: GvH clones detected in recipient marrow included some appearing first in ileum or blood.

This CDR3 has 13 amino acids. The V and J ends lost 6 bases and 5 bases respectively, with 16 bases between them. Germline V gene lookup returns CDR1 SQVTM and CDR2 ANQGSEA. As concerns this clone: The antigen is not known.

Sequencing was performed with immunoSEQ multiplex PCR; in TCRdb, only in-frame clones are kept and a portion is missing. The sample yields 90,000 to 120,000 clones, roughly 90% seen once. The material was unstimulated CD4+ T cells sorted from spleen or lymph node cells, obtained before transplant. The chain uses TRBV29-1 and TRBJ2-5; D is unclear. The receptor's source is a human donor who was the organ donor for an intestinal transplant. CDR3 residues: CSVPAGNFETQYF. The DNA of the CDR3 is TGCAGCGTCCCGGCTGGGAATTTCGAGACCCAGTACTTC.